This TCR beta chain was identified during a study of glioma-infiltrating T cells after dendritic cell vaccination. Overall study context: Patients received three intradermal dendritic cell vaccine injections at biweekly intervals.

Primers: 60 V beta forward and 13 J beta reverse. Repertoires were generated with immunoSEQ multiplex PCR, while TCRdb's copy carries only in-frame clones and drops some. The data contain tens of thousands of clones, under 90% of them seen just once; the ten biggest clones take up around 3%. V lost 0 bases, J lost 0 bases, and 18 bases lay in between. The CDR3 has 19 amino acids. Germline CDR1 SGHVS, CDR2 FNYEAQ. Fresh-frozen tumor tissue and more than two years of survival data were available for all. This TCR derives from a human donor with glioblastoma. The specimen comprised blood, sampled before dendritic cell vaccination. This chain uses TRBV7-6 with TRBJ2-1, with D perhaps TRBD2 (5 bases). The CDR3 nucleotides are TGTGCCAGCAGCTTAGCGGCGTTAGCGCTAGAAAGCTCCTACAATGAGCAGTTCTTC. It translates to CASSLAALALESSYNEQFF.